This TCR beta chain was sequenced during a study of shared clonotypes between healthy human individuals. Only in-frame clones appear in the TCRdb table, and some are missing; sequencing was by immunoSEQ multiplex PCR. Among around 1.1 million clones, 60% to 85% were seen once, and the ten largest hold almost 0.9%. The clonotype originates from a man aged 18 to 35 in good health. Some clones in this sample may be carry-over from other donors' samples. The specimen sequenced was memory CD4+ T cells from PBMCs. Subset indicated: CD45RA-negative fraction.

The CDR3 nucleotides read TGTGCCAGCAGCTTAGCCGGCGGGAGCCGCACAGATACGCAGTATTTT. Its protein is CASSLAGGSRTDTQYF. The chain uses TRBV7-8 and TRBJ2-3; 7 bases fit TRBD2. The V segment lost 0 bases and the J segment 1 base; nucleotides outside the gene matches: 4. CDR1 and CDR2 from the germline V gene are SGHVS and FQNEAQ. The CDR3 contains 16 residues.